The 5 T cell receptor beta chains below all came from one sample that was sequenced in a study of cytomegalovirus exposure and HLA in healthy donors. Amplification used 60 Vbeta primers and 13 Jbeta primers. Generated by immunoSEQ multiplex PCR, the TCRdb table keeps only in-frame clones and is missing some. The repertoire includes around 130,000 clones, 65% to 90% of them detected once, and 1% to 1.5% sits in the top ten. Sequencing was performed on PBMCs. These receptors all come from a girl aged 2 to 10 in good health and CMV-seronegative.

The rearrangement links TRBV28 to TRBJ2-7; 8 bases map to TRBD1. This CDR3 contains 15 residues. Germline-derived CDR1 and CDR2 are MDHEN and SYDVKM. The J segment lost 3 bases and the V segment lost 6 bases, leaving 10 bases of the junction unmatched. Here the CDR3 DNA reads TGTGCCAGCAGCTCCTCAGGGGGCACGAACTACGAGCAGTACTTC. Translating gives CASSSSGGTNYEQYF. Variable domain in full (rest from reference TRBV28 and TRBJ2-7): DVKVTQSSRYLVKRTGEKVFLECVQDMDHENMFWYRQDPGLGLRLIYFSYDVKMKEKGDIPEGYSVSREKKERFSLILESASTNQTSMYLCASSSSGGTNYEQYFGPGTRLTVT.

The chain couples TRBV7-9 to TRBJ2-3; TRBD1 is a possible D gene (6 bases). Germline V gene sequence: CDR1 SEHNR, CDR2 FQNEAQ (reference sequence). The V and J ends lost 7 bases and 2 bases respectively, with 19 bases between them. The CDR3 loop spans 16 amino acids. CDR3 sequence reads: CASTTTTGFNTDTQYF. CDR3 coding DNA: TGTGCCAGCACCACCACAACAGGGTTCAACACAGATACGCAGTATTTT.

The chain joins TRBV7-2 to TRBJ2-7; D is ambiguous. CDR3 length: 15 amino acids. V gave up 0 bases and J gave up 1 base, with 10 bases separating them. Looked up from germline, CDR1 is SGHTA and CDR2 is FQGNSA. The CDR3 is CASSLALDISYEQYF. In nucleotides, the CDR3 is TGTGCCAGCAGCTTAGCCCTAGATATATCCTACGAGCAGTACTTC.

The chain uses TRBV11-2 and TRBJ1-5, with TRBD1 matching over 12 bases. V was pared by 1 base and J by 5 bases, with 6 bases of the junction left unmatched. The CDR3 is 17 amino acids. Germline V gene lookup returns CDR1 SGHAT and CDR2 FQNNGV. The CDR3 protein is CASSLGDRGRLDQPQHF. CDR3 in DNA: TGTGCCAGCAGCTTAGGGGACAGGGGGCGATTGGATCAGCCCCAGCATTTT.

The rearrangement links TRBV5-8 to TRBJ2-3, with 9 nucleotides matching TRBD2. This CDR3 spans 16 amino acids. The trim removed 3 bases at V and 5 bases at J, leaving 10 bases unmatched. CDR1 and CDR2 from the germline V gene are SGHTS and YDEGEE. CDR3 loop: CASSWWGTSNGDTQYF. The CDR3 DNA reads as TGTGCCAGCAGCTGGTGGGGGACTAGCAATGGAGATACGCAGTATTTT.